This entry concerns a single T cell receptor (beta chain). Its target is unknown. The data are from a study of cytomegalovirus exposure and HLA in healthy donors. These donors, healthy bone marrow donors, were studied. Donors showed nominal health when sampled, although they likely had unrecorded immune exposures. Overall study findings and caveats: It was reportedly the case that the classifier diagnosed cytomegalovirus status with high specificity and sensitivity. Several of the most significant clusters appeared, in a later analysis, to be linked to common viral pathogens.

In germline, CDR1 is WSHSY, CDR2 SAAADI. Germline trimming cut 5 bases from V and 8 bases from J; bases unmatched to any gene: 11. The CDR3 extends over 16 amino acids. Both 60 Vbeta primers and 13 Jbeta primers went into the PCR. Assay: immunoSEQ multiplex PCR; the TCRdb copy retains only in-frame clones and omits some. The table has 200,000 to 250,000 clones, roughly 80% seen once. The sequenced sample consisted of PBMCs. The rearrangement joins TRBV10-2 to TRBJ2-1, with 11 bases aligning to TRBD2. This clonotype originated in a girl under 18 in good health and CMV-seronegative. The CDR3 region is CASSLLSGGARDEQFF. The DNA for the CDR3 is TGCGCCAGCAGTCTCCTTAGCGGGGGGGCGAGAGATGAGCAGTTCTTC.